The source of this T cell receptor beta chain is a study of Ad26.COV2.S vaccination and SARS-CoV-2 variants. Findings and limits, study-wide: Possible underestimation of total T cell responses by the TCR breadth and depth analyses was noted.

Only in-frame clones appear in the TCRdb table, and some are missing; sequencing was by immunoSEQ multiplex PCR. Of some 460,000 clones in the sample, 80% to 90% were seen once. Notes on this clone: Its antigen remains unknown.

Noted treatment: roughly 19 received Ad26.COV2.S at low or high dose, single or two shots; 5 received placebo; per-sample allocation not given. All samples were drawn on day 63, counting from the first vaccine or placebo injection. It was Wuhan-strain SARS-CoV-2 spike that the Ad26 vaccine vector expressed. Sequenced material: peripheral blood, taken in a trial of Ad26.COV2.S vaccine versus placebo. The source is a person between 18 and 60 years old who received the Ad26.COV2.S COVID-19 vaccine or a placebo.

The CDR3 nucleotides are TGTGCCAGCCGATACCGCGGGACTCTGAACACTGAAGCTTTCTTT. This encodes CASRYRGTLNTEAFF. The chain joins TRBV2 to TRBJ1-1, with D maybe TRBD1 (5 bases). Trimming pared 8 bases from V and 0 bases from J, leaving 16 bases between. The V gene's germline CDR1 is SNHLY and CDR2 FYNNEI. The CDR3 covers 15 residues.